The rows below give T cell receptor beta chains drawn from one sample of a study of T cell responses to AZD1222 COVID-19 vaccine. Data came from immunoSEQ multiplex PCR; TCRdb stores just in-frame clones and leaves some out. The sample holds 180,000 or so clones; 93% are singletons and the top ten take around 3.8%. This specimen consisted of peripheral blood, obtained on day 0 of AZD1222 vaccination. Receptor source: an adult in good health. CDR3s include the opening cysteine and the closing phenylalanine or tryptophan. The order of the fields is D gene, V gene, CDR3 length, J gene, CDR3 protein. A D gene is named only where the DNA matches it firmly.

>.|TRBV18|17|TRBJ1-6
CASSPRIGSARDSLLHF
>TRBD1|TRBV28|16|TRBJ2-7
CASSAGGTGIIHEQYF
>.|TRBV7-9|16|TRBJ2-3
CASSSLRAGTTDTQYF
>.|TRBV30|16|TRBJ1-2
CAWRLGGPGLHYGYTF
>.|TRBV18|16|TRBJ1-1
CASSPLRQPSNTEAFF
>.|TRBV19|13|TRBJ1-5
CASSIDLNQPQHF
>.|TRBV7-2|14|TRBJ1-1
CASSLLVRETEAFF
>.|TRBV10-3|18|TRBJ1-2
CAISEVLGSSPDKYGYTF
>TRBD1|TRBV15|15|TRBJ2-5
CATSRSDRAQETQYF
>.|TRBV12-3/TRBV12-4|13|TRBJ1-1
CASSFNMNTEAFF
>.|TRBV29-1|13|TRBJ1-4
CSHTTTTNEKLFF
>TRBD1|TRBV5-1|15|TRBJ2-1
CASSSGTGAYNEQFF
>.|TRBV19|15|TRBJ1-3
CASSTSVYSGNTIYF
>.|TRBV4-1|19|TRBJ2-7
CASSQVPAAAGLPSYEQYF
>.|TRBV5-4|13|TRBJ1-1
CASQQGEDTEAFF
>.|TRBV5-1|12|TRBJ1-1
CASSLGERDAFF
>.|TRBV7-8|15|TRBJ2-2
CASSLEVANTGELFF
>.|TRBV7-9|13|TRBJ1-1
CASSLSGRVEAFF
>.|TRBV19|14|TRBJ1-2
CASSRKGVYYGYTF
>.|TRBV4-1|15|TRBJ2-1
CASSQPGAPPNEQFF
>TRBD1|TRBV7-6|14|TRBJ2-7
CASSLVGQAYEQYF
>TRBD1|TRBV5-8|15|TRBJ1-5
CASSDRTGDRQPQHF
>.|TRBV6-5|13|TRBJ2-7
CASSYSPRGEQYF
>.|TRBV20-1|10|TRBJ2-1
CSASVREQFF
>.|TRBV11-2|11|TRBJ2-4
CASSPLEIQYF
>.|TRBV12-3/TRBV12-4|11|TRBJ2-1
CASRFKNEQFF
>TRBD2|TRBV29-1|14|TRBJ2-3
CSVSRGGATDTQYF
>TRBD1|TRBV5-1|16|TRBJ1-3
CASSLGPGTVRNTIYF
>.|TRBV10-1|13|TRBJ2-7
CASSPNRDHEQYF
>.|TRBV19|15|TRBJ2-7
CASSRDGSGSYEQYF
>TRBD1|TRBV5-4|13|TRBJ1-2
CASSLEGAGGYTF
>.|TRBV2|14|TRBJ1-2
CASDPGQANYGYTF
>.|TRBV28|15|TRBJ1-5
CASSLAIGGNQPQHF
>.|TRBV7-2|13|TRBJ1-2
CASSSRTMEGYTF
>.|TRBV6-4|13|TRBJ1-2
CASSPSGSPGYTF
>.|TRBV3-1/TRBV3-2|14|TRBJ1-4
CASSQGEVGFGLFF
>.|TRBV27|11|TRBJ2-7
CASRSSYEQYF
>.|TRBV9|14|TRBJ2-7
CASSGPSDAYEQYF
>.|TRBV7-9|13|TRBJ1-2
CASSFGIRGDYTF
>.|TRBV6-4|15|TRBJ2-5
CASSEDPPGQETQYF
>.|TRBV18|13|TRBJ2-1
CASSLDRFNEQFF
>TRBD1|TRBV7-8|16|TRBJ2-2
CASRQRPGQGTGELFF
>.|TRBV11-2|16|TRBJ1-2
CASSLTGTALEDGYTF
>.|TRBV19|15|TRBJ1-5
CASSNRASGNQPQHF
>.|TRBV7-9|13|TRBJ1-4
CASSLGAGEKLFF
>.|TRBV5-1|14|TRBJ2-3
CASSPGSDGDTQYF
>.|TRBV10-3|13|TRBJ1-2
CAIVRGEGTGYTF
>.|TRBV3-1/TRBV3-2|15|TRBJ2-3
CASSQTLARTDTQYF